This T cell receptor beta chain was captured in a study of T cells after yellow fever vaccination. MiXCR, applied by TCRdb to the 5' RACE reads, yields one record per CDR3 protein. The table lists about 320,000 distinct CDR3 sequences, around 11% of them singletons. This clonotype was observed a few times. This CDR3 comprises 16 residues. Trimming left V 6 bases short and J 5 bases short, with 22 bases between. Germline V lookup: CDR1 MNHNS, CDR2 SASEGT. The origin of this receptor is a man younger than 30 who received the YFV17D yellow fever vaccine. Sequences were derived from CD4+ T cells sorted from PBMCs, sampled 45 days after the yellow fever booster vaccination. This rearrangement joins TRBV6-1 to TRBJ1-1, with a weak D call TRBD1 (5 bases). CDR3 protein: CASSPTRDQGETEAFF. CDR3 bases: TGTGCCAGCAGCCCGACGCGGGATCAGGGAGAAACTGAAGCTTTCTTT.